This TCR beta chain was profiled in a study of blood T cells in healthy people across ages. Study-level background: Per two T cells, about one barcoded beta molecule was captured through template switching. Study results and limitations: Diversity estimates drawn from one million T cells were deemed underestimates. Comparison with aged donors showed that long-lived donors had more naive CD4+ cells and higher diversity.

Together with a sample-barcoded 5' primer, a J-beta primer mix was included in a second PCR lasting about 6 to 12 cycles. TCRdb recomputed calls from the 5' RACE reads with MiXCR, one row per CDR3 protein. Counted here are about 700,000 distinct CDR3 sequences, about 32% occurring once; the ten biggest clones make up over 15%. This clonotype was seen many times. Its antigen is undetermined. This CDR3 contains 17 residues. The junction had 16 bases not matched to a gene; V was cut back by 2 bases and J by 12 bases. The germline V gene encodes CDR1 LGHNA and CDR2 YNFKEQ. Samples each yielded at least 5 micrograms of total RNA.

The V and J genes are TRBV4-2 and TRBJ2-1; 10 nucleotides line up with TRBD2. The receptor's source is a woman over 75 in good health. Material for sequencing was blood. The CDR3 bases are TGTGCCAGCAGCCAATCCAGCGGGGGGGCGGTCACAAGTCGGCAGTTCTTC. It encodes CASSQSSGGAVTSRQFF.